What follows are 5 T cell receptor beta chains derived from one specimen sequenced in a study of blood T cell repertoires in COVID-19. Clones were sequenced by immunoSEQ multiplex PCR, and TCRdb holds only the in-frame ones, with some missing. The sample contains 200,000 to 300,000 clones, around 85% of which appear only once. Sequencing input: peripheral blood. The receptors were gathered from a man aged 60 to 69 with acute or convalescent COVID-19.

The chain couples TRBV28 to TRBJ1-2; possible D gene TRBD1, 5 bases. The CDR3 totals 14 residues. Germline V lookup: CDR1 MDHEN, CDR2 SYDVKM. V was trimmed by 5 bases and J by 4 bases, leaving 14 bases between them. Here the CDR3 DNA reads TGTGCCAGCAGTCCTGGAGGGGTCGCCTATGGCTACACCTTC. As protein: CASSPGGVAYGYTF.

In DNA form, the CDR3 reads TGTGCCAGCAGCCGTCGGGCAGGGAGCGGGCCATATACCAATGAGCAGTTCTTC. As protein: CASSRRAGSGPYTNEQFF. The chain combines TRBV11-3 with TRBJ2-1; tentative D call: TRBD2 (6 bases). V dropped 5 bases and J dropped 6 bases, with 26 bases sitting between them. The germline CDR1 and CDR2 sequences are SGHNT and YENEEA. CDR3 length: 18 amino acids.

A few counts support this clone. The chain carries TRBV7-8 and TRBJ2-7; D remains ambiguous. Germline V gene sequence: CDR1 SGHVS, CDR2 FQNEAQ. Trimming cost V 4 bases and J 0 bases, with 10 bases left between them. The CDR3 spans 14 residues. The chain's CDR3 is CASSSRRLSYEQYF. The DNA for the CDR3 is TGTGCCAGCAGCTCCCGGCGACTCTCCTACGAGCAGTACTTC.

The rearrangement uses TRBV5-1 and TRBJ1-2; unclear D gene. CDR1 is SGHRS and CDR2 is YFSETQ in the germline V gene. V dropped 0 bases and J dropped 2 bases, with 14 bases sitting between them. The CDR3 runs 16 residues. Written as DNA, the CDR3 is TGCGCCAGCAGCTTGGTCCCAGGCTACGAAAACTATGGCTACACCTTC. Protein sequence: CASSLVPGYENYGYTF.

This clone occurred once. This rearrangement joins TRBV7-2 to TRBJ1-2; D might be TRBD1 (6 bases). CDR3 length equals 13 residues. Germline V gene data show CDR1 as SGHTA and CDR2 as FQGNSA. V lost 5 bases and J lost 5, with 12 bases in between. CDR3 residues: CASSPLGQYGYTF. CDR3 sequence (DNA): TGTGCCAGCAGCCCCCTCGGACAGTATGGCTACACCTTC.